This T cell receptor beta chain is from a study of STAT3 mutations in large granular lymphocyte leukemia. Study-wide results and caveats: After therapy, about 35% of the 18 patients switched clonotypes, all new clones STAT3 wild type. Every T-LGLL patient had at least one immunodominant TCRbeta clonotype. Sampling intervals varied between patients and samples.

As for this clone: The antigen is unknown.

Germline CDR1 and CDR2: KGHSH and LQKENI. There are 16 residues in the CDR3. V was shortened by 2 bases and J by 2 bases, with 13 bases between the two germline ends. The data were produced by immunoSEQ multiplex PCR, yet TCRdb's version contains in-frame clones alone and is incomplete. The data show around 33,000 clones, with around 80% seen just once and approximately 30% held by the top ten. The TCR sequence derives from a woman between 50 and 59 years old with T-cell large granular lymphocyte leukemia. Some clones in this sample may be carry-over from other donors' samples. The rearrangement links TRBV18 to TRBJ1-3, with D maybe TRBD1 (5 bases). Specimen: peripheral blood mononuclear cells. CDR3 DNA: TGTGCCAGCTCACCAATGTTATCGGGGGCTGGAAACACCATATATTTT. This codes for CASSPMLSGAGNTIYF.